Following are 5 T cell receptor beta chains from one sample sequenced in a study of T cells after posttransplantation cyclophosphamide. A marrow graft followed busulfan-fludarabine conditioning, with cyclophosphamide on days +3 and +4. Assay used: immunoSEQ multiplex PCR; TCRdb lists only in-frame clones, some missing. This table holds roughly 20,000 clones, roughly 72% found once. This specimen was PBMCs, taken after an allogeneic stem cell transplant with post-transplant cyclophosphamide. These receptor sequences come from a male patient between 25 and 40 years old who received an allogeneic stem cell transplant from a related donor, was CMV-positive, and had acute GVHD only. Some T cells may be the graft donor's.

As concerns this clone: One end of the junction is discordant with germline, which a read error may explain. The gene calls are TRBV7-8 and TRBJ1-5, with TRBD1 as a possible D gene (6 bases). The germline CDR1 and CDR2 sequences are SGHVS and FQNEAQ. This CDR3 spans 14 amino acids. The DNA of the CDR3 is TGTGCAAGCAAGGGGGGGGGCAATTATCAGCCCCAGCATTTT. Protein product: CASKGGGNYQPQHF.

The V gene is TRBV2, the J gene TRBJ1-1, with 7 bases matching TRBD1. CDR1 is SNHLY and CDR2 is FYNNEI in the germline V gene. The CDR3 covers 15 residues. With V trimmed by 5 bases and J by 3 bases, 9 bases remained unmatched. CDR3 protein: CASSTDRAGDTEAFF. The CDR3 DNA is TGTGCCAGCAGTACCGACAGGGCAGGGGACACTGAAGCTTTCTTT.

This clone came up once. V usage is TRBV6-1 and J usage is TRBJ2-6; maybe TRBD1 (6 bases). Trimming removed 8 bases from V and 2 bases from J, with 13 bases in between. Germline CDR1 and CDR2: MNHNS and SASEGT. The CDR3 runs to 15 residues. The CDR3 protein is CASASTGPGANVLTF. CDR3 DNA: TGTGCCAGCGCTTCTACAGGGCCTGGGGCCAACGTCCTGACTTTC.

There are a few counts of this clone. The rearrangement links TRBV2 to TRBJ1-1; D uncertain. CDR1 SNHLY and CDR2 FYNNEI come from the germline V gene. The CDR3 contains 12 residues. The V gene lost 1 base and the J gene lost 5 bases, with 5 bases spanning the gap. In DNA form, the CDR3 reads TGTGCCAGCAGTGAAGTAATTACTGAAGCTTTCTTT. Amino acids: CASSEVITEAFF.

About this clone itself: The same CDR3 arises from other DNA sequences in this sample as well. This chain connects TRBV7-9 to TRBJ2-7; D unresolved. The V gene's germline CDR1 is SEHNR and CDR2 FQNEAQ (reference sequence). Deletions cut 5 bases from V and 0 bases from J, with 5 bases between. This CDR3 spans 12 amino acids. For the CDR3, the DNA is TGTGCCAGCAGCCTCTCCTCCTACGAGCAGTACTTC. Protein sequence: CASSLSSYEQYF. Drawing the rest from reference TRBV7-9 and TRBJ2-7, the complete variable domain is DTGVSQNPRHKITKRGQNVTFRCDPISEHNRLYWYRQTLGQGPEFLTYFQNEAQLEKSRLLSDRFSAERPKGSFSTLEIQRTEQGDSAMYLCASSLSSYEQYFGPGTRLTVT.